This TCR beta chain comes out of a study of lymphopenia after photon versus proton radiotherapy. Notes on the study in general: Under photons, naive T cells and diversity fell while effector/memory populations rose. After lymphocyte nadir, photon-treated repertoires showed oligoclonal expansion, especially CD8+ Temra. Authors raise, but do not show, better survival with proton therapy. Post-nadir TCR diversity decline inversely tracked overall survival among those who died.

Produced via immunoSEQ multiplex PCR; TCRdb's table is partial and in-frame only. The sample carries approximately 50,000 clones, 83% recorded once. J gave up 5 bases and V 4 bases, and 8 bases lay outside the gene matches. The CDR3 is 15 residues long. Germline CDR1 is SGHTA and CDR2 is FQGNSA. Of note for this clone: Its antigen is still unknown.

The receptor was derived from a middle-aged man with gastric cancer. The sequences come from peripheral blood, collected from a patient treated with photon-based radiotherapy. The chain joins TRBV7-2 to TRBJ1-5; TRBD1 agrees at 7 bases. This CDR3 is CASSYSTGAYQPQHF. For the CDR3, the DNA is TGTGCCAGCAGCTACAGCACAGGGGCGTATCAGCCCCAGCATTTT.